This T cell receptor beta chain was sequenced for a study of T cell clones after liver transplantation. Thawed unstimulated PBMCs were FACS-sorted by CD3, CD4 and CD8 into two populations. Assay: immunoSEQ multiplex PCR; the TCRdb copy retains only in-frame clones and omits some. The table records roughly 80,000 clones, around 78% of them present only once. The sequencing used CD4+ T cells from blood, collected at the 22-month timepoint. The sequence was collected from a human patient who received a liver transplant. T cells may partly derive from the graft donor.

The CDR3 reads CASSKGTSGGLSTDTQYF. CDR3 sequence (DNA): TGCGCCAGCAGCAAAGGGACTAGCGGGGGCCTTAGCACAGATACGCAGTATTTT. J is TRBJ2-3 and V is TRBV5-1; 14 bases agree with TRBD2. With V trimmed by 4 bases and J by 0 bases, 7 bases remained unmatched. The CDR3 covers 18 residues. Germline V gene data show CDR1 as SGHRS and CDR2 as YFSETQ.